A few counts support the clone carrying this T cell receptor beta chain. Its antigen is not identified. These data belong to a study of early T cells in non-severe SARS-CoV-2 infection. Study context: Unpaired chains resulted from sequencing bulk RNA of unsorted whole blood.

Points from the study as a whole: VDJdb matching skewed toward anti-spike CD8 responses, missing private and CD4 specificities.

Attached unique molecular identifiers marked individual cDNA molecules. Each CDR3 protein is one row after TCRdb ran MiXCR on the 5' RACE reads. The sample yields about 83,000 distinct CDR3 sequences, about 10% seen once. The receptor's source is an adult who was a healthcare worker with PCR-confirmed SARS-CoV-2 infection or an uninfected control (not recorded which). The sequences come from whole blood, collected at baseline.

CDR3 sequence: CASSQPPEQYF. The DNA for the CDR3 is TGTGCCAGCTCCCAACCCCCCGAGCAGTACTTC. This chain links TRBV6-1 with TRBJ2-7, with no clear D. V was trimmed by 8 bases and J by 6 bases, leaving 11 bases between them. Germline CDR1 reads MNHNS; CDR2 reads SASEGT. CDR3 length equals 11 residues.